This T cell receptor (beta chain) appears in the sequencing data of a study of blood T cell repertoires in COVID-19. Study at large: The United States, Italy and Spain were the sources of the acute and convalescent COVID-19 samples. The cDNA or gDNA used as material had been derived from T cells, B-cell-depleted T cells, or PBMCs.

The CDR3 extends over 14 amino acids. V dropped 7 bases and J dropped 3 bases, with 16 bases sitting between them. Per the germline V gene, CDR1 is SGHRS and CDR2 is YFSETQ. As originally analysed: Reference gene primers were amplified, and this amplification served to estimate nucleated cell counts. This table comes from immunoSEQ multiplex PCR, and its TCRdb copy is limited to in-frame clones, with some not included. V and J calls and clone size are those listed in that table; D and trimming were worked out from the DNA. The sample lists about 150,000 clones; approximately 87% were seen once. V is TRBV5-1 and J is TRBJ1-1; D is undetermined. This TCR was sampled from a man older than 75 with acute or convalescent COVID-19. Sample: peripheral blood. DNA of the CDR3: TGCGCCAGCTTCAGAACTAACCTGGACACTGAAGCTTTCTTT. Its translation is CASFRTNLDTEAFF.